This is a list of T cell receptor beta chains from one sample in a study. TCRdb used MiXCR to reprocess the 5' RACE reads, holding one entry per CDR3 protein. The table shows tens of thousands of distinct CDR3 sequences, with approximately 24% occurring only once. The sample was tumor-infiltrating naive CD4+ T cells sorted from the breast tumor. These receptors were obtained from a female donor with breast cancer. Both conserved end residues are part of each CDR3. The D gene is left open where the match is weak. Clone size appears in some rows only: once, few, many, or a class for an expanded clone.

CAGSLGGRNYGYTF,TGTGCCGGCAGCTTGGGGGGCAGGAACTATGGCTACACCTTC,TRBJ1-2,.,.,TRBV5-4
CSVEEGTGDYGYTF,TGCAGCGTTGAAGAAGGGACAGGGGACTATGGCTACACCTTC,TRBJ1-2,TRBD1,few,TRBV29-1
CATSATGRETQYF,TGTGCCACCAGTGCGACAGGGAGGGAGACCCAGTACTTC,TRBJ2-5,.,few,TRBV24-1
CASSLEQFTGELFF,TGCGCCAGCAGCTTGGAACAATTCACCGGGGAGCTGTTTTTT,TRBJ2-2,.,.,TRBV5-1
CASGRFSAGELFF,TGTGCCTCGGGCCGGTTCAGCGCCGGGGAGCTGTTTTTT,TRBJ2-2,.,few,TRBV30
CASSTILAQEPEQFF,TGTGCCAGCAGTACAATACTAGCGCAGGAACCCGAGCAGTTCTTC,TRBJ2-1,TRBD2,.,TRBV5-6
CASSQVNSPLHF,TGCGCCAGCAGCCAGGTCAATTCACCCCTCCACTTT,TRBJ1-6,.,few,TRBV4-1
CASRIADRAVYGYTF,TGCGCCAGCAGAATTGCGGACAGGGCGGTCTATGGCTACACCTTC,TRBJ1-2,TRBD1,.,TRBV5-1
CSAIAGVAKNIQYF,TGCAGTGCAATAGCGGGGGTAGCCAAAAACATTCAGTACTTC,TRBJ2-4,TRBD2,few,TRBV20-1
CASSRDRSSYEQYF,TGTGCCAGCAGCCGGGACAGGAGCTCCTACGAGCAGTACTTC,TRBJ2-7,TRBD1,few,TRBV7-2
CSASDGFGRGVNTPLHF,TGCAGTGCTAGTGACGGGTTCGGGAGGGGGGTGAATACACCCCTCCACTTT,TRBJ1-6,.,once,TRBV20-1
CASSYWPHEQYF,TGTGCCAGCAGTTACTGGCCCCACGAGCAGTACTTC,TRBJ2-7,.,.,TRBV6-2/TRBV6-3
CASSEWGRGGVDNKQFF,TGTGCCAGCAGTGAATGGGGCAGGGGGGGGGTGGACAATAAGCAGTTCTTC,TRBJ2-1,.,.,TRBV25-1
CASSSNLGQIMNTEAFF,TGTGCCAGCAGCTCCAACTTAGGACAGATAATGAACACTGAAGCTTTCTTT,TRBJ1-1,.,few,TRBV7-3
CASSIPSGRPSSYEQYF,TGCGCCAGCAGCATACCCTCGGGGCGGCCCAGCTCCTACGAGCAGTACTTC,TRBJ2-7,.,many,TRBV5-1
CASSPSGEETQYF,TGCGCCAGCAGCCCGTCGGGCGAAGAGACCCAGTACTTC,TRBJ2-5,.,medium-sized,TRBV5-1
CASSSGTGTLEQYF,TGCGCCAGCAGCTCCGGGACAGGGACGCTCGAGCAGTACTTC,TRBJ2-7,TRBD1,.,TRBV5-1
CASSTMRNTEAFF,TGTGCCAGCAGCACAATGAGGAACACTGAAGCTTTCTTT,TRBJ1-1,.,few,TRBV6-2/TRBV6-3
CATSDAGQVNTDTQYF,TGTGCCACCAGTGATGCCGGACAGGTCAACACAGATACGCAGTATTTT,TRBJ2-3,TRBD1,.,TRBV24-1
CSGGTGTGNEQYF,TGCAGCGGCGGTACCGGGACAGGGAACGAGCAGTACTTC,TRBJ2-7,TRBD1,many,TRBV29-1
CASSLEGLAEETQYF,TGTGCCAGCAGCTTGGAGGGACTAGCGGAAGAGACCCAGTACTTC,TRBJ2-5,TRBD2,.,TRBV5-6
CASSLSGEAYGYTF,TGTGCCAGCAGTTTATCGGGGGAAGCCTATGGCTACACCTTC,TRBJ1-2,.,.,TRBV28
CATSDWGLAGSSTDTQYF,TGTGCCACCAGTGATTGGGGACTAGCGGGATCTAGCACAGATACGCAGTATTTT,TRBJ2-3,TRBD2,few,TRBV24-1
CASSLGLVAYGYTF,TGCGCCAGCAGCTTGGGTCTAGTTGCCTATGGCTACACCTTC,TRBJ1-2,.,.,TRBV5-1
CASSKTGSAGELFF,TGTGCCAGCAGCAAAACAGGGTCGGCCGGGGAGCTGTTTTTT,TRBJ2-2,.,.,TRBV7-9
CASSLFVSNTEAFF,TGTGCCAGCAGCTTATTTGTATCGAACACTGAAGCTTTCTTT,TRBJ1-1,.,many,TRBV7-9
CASSYRARRVSYNEQFF,TGTGCCAGCAGTTACCGAGCACGGCGGGTTAGCTACAATGAGCAGTTCTTC,TRBJ2-1,.,few,TRBV6-2/TRBV6-3
CASSFGDVGEQYF,TGTGCCAGCAGCTTTGGGGACGTGGGCGAGCAGTACTTC,TRBJ2-7,.,.,TRBV5-5
CASSALGRGNEQFF,TGTGCCAGCTCAGCGTTGGGGAGGGGCAATGAGCAGTTCTTC,TRBJ2-1,TRBD2,.,TRBV18
CASSFGVDTQYF,TGTGCCAGCAGCTTTGGGGTGGACACCCAGTACTTC,TRBJ2-5,.,few,TRBV7-9
CAWSVTGRITEAFF,TGTGCCTGGAGTGTAACGGGTAGGATTACTGAAGCTTTCTTT,TRBJ1-1,.,.,TRBV30
CSAPRVSDNSPLHF,TGCAGTGCTCCCCGGGTGTCGGATAATTCACCCCTCCACTTT,TRBJ1-6,.,.,TRBV20-1
CASSDGAGYEQYF,TGTGCCAGCAGTGATGGAGCGGGGTACGAGCAGTACTTC,TRBJ2-7,TRBD2,.,TRBV6-1
CASSPSDSGLKYNEQFF,TGCGCCAGCAGCCCGTCTGACTCTGGACTCAAATACAATGAGCAGTTCTTC,TRBJ2-1,.,.,TRBV5-1
CASGRLAGVNEQFF,TGTGCCAGCGGCCGGCTAGCGGGAGTCAATGAGCAGTTCTTC,TRBJ2-1,TRBD2,few,TRBV28
CSVVPESTDTQYF,TGCAGCGTTGTACCAGAGAGCACAGATACGCAGTATTTT,TRBJ2-3,.,.,TRBV29-1
CASSLKGRSTDTQYF,TGTGCCAGCAGCCTAAAGGGGCGAAGCACAGATACGCAGTATTTT,TRBJ2-3,.,.,TRBV7-9
CATSSHPGTAQGYTF,TGTGCCACCAGCAGCCATCCCGGGACAGCTCAAGGCTACACCTTC,TRBJ1-2,TRBD1,many,TRBV15
CASSAGPGTDTQYF,TGTGCCAGCAGCGCCGGACCGGGCACAGATACGCAGTATTTT,TRBJ2-3,.,.,TRBV9
CASSLGTGRSPLHF,TGTGCCAGCAGTTTGGGGACGGGTCGTTCACCCCTCCACTTT,TRBJ1-6,.,many,TRBV12-3/TRBV12-4
CASSEADRGNTEAFF,TGTGCCAGCAGTGAAGCGGACAGGGGTAACACTGAAGCTTTCTTT,TRBJ1-1,TRBD1,many,TRBV6-5
CASSLDMNTEAFF,TGTGCCAGCAGCTTAGACATGAACACTGAAGCTTTCTTT,TRBJ1-1,.,medium-sized,TRBV7-9
CASSLFGGQETQYF,TGCGCCAGCAGCTTGTTCGGGGGCCAAGAGACCCAGTACTTC,TRBJ2-5,.,.,TRBV5-1
CASGQTGSYGYTF,TGTGCCAGCGGCCAAACGGGGAGCTATGGCTACACCTTC,TRBJ1-2,.,.,TRBV3-1
CASSLGTTVGYTF,TGTGCCAGCAGTTTAGGGACGACTGTGGGCTACACCTTC,TRBJ1-2,.,.,TRBV28